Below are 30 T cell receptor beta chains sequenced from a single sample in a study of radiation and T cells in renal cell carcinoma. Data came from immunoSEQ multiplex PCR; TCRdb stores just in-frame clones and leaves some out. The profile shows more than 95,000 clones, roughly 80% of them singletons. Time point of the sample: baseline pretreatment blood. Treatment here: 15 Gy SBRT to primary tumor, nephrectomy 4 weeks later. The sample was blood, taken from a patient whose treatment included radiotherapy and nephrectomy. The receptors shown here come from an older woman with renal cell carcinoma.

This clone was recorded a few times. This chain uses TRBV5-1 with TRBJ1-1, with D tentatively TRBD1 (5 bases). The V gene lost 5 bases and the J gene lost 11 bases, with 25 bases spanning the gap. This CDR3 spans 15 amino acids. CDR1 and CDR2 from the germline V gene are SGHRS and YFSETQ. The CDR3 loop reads CASRLDVREGAGAFF. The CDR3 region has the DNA TGCGCCAGCAGACTCGATGTCCGTGAAGGGGCCGGGGCTTTCTTT. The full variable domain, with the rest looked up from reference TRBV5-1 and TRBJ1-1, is KAGVTQTPRYLIKTRGQQVTLSCSPISGHRSVSWYQQTPGQGLQFLFEYFSETQRNKGNFPGRFSGRQFSNSRSEMNVSTLELGDSALYLCASRLDVREGAGAFFGQGTRLTVV.

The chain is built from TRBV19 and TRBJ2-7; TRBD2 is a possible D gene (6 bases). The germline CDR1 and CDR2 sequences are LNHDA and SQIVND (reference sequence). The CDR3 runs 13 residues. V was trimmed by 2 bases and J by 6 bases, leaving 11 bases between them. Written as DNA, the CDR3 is TGTGCCAGTAGTATAAGGGACGGGGGCGAGCAGTACTTC. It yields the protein CASSIRDGGEQYF.

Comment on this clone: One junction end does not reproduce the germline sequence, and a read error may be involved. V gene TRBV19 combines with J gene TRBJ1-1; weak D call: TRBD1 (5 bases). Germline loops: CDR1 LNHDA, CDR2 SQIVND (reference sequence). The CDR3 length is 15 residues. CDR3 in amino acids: CACSMGPGLGTEAFF. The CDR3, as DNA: TGTGCCTGTAGTATGGGGCCGGGGCTGGGGACTGAAGCTTTCTTT.

CDR3 nucleotides: TGTGCCAGCAGCTTATCTGGGGCTTCCAATCAGCCCCAGCATTTT. Its translation is CASSLSGASNQPQHF. The chain carries TRBV11-2 and TRBJ1-5, with D possibly being TRBD1 (5 bases). Germline loops: CDR1 SGHAT, CDR2 FQNNGV. The V end lost 2 bases, the J end lost 3 bases, and 11 bases lay between the germline ends. The CDR3 contains 15 residues.

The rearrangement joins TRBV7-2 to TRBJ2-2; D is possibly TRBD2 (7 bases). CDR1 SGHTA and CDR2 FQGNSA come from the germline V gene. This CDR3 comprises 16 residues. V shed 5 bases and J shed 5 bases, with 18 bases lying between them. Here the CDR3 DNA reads TGTGCCAGCAGCCGAGGGGGGGGCGCGAGGACCGGGGAGCTGTTTTTT. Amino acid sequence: CASSRGGGARTGELFF.

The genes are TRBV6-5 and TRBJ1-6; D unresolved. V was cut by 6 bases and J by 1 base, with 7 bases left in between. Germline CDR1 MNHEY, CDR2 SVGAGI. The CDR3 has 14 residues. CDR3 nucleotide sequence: TGTGCCAGCAGCCCGGGGTCCTATAATTCACCCCTCCACTTT. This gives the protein CASSPGSYNSPLHF.

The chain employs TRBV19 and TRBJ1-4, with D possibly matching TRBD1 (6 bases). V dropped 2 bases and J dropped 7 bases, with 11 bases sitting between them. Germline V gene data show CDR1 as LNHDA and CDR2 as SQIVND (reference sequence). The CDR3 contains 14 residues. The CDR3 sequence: CASSITRGTEKLFF. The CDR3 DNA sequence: TGTGCCAGTAGTATAACAAGGGGGACTGAAAAACTGTTTTTT.

CDR3: CASSVVDGYGYTF. CDR3 sequence (DNA): TGTGCCAGCAGCGTCGTGGACGGCTATGGCTACACCTTC. V gene TRBV9 combines with J gene TRBJ1-2, with unresolved D. Between the trimmed V and J ends, which lost 2 bases and 4 bases, there was a span of 9 bases. Germline V CDR1 and CDR2: SGDLS, YYNGEE. The CDR3 sequence is 13 residues long.

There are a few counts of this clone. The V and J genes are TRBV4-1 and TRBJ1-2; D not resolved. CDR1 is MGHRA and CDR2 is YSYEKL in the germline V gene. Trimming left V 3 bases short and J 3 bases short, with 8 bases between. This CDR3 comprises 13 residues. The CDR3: CASSQGNYYGYTF. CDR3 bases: TGCGCCAGCAGCCAGGGTAACTACTATGGCTACACCTTC.

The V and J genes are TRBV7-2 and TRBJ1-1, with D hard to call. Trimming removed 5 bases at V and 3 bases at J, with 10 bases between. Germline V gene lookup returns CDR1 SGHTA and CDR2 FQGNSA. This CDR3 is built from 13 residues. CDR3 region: CASSRGLYTEAFF. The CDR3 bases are TGTGCCAGCAGCCGCGGTTTATACACTGAAGCTTTCTTT.

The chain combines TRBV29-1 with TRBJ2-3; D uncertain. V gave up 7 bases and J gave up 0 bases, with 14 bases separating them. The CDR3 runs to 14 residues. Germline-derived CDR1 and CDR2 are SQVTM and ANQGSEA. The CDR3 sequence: CSAPRMASTDTQYF. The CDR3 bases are TGCAGCGCCCCAAGAATGGCCAGCACAGATACGCAGTATTTT.

The CDR3 loop reads CASDDSLYQPQHF. CDR3 nucleotides: TGTGCCAGCGATGACAGTCTCTATCAGCCCCAGCATTTT. The rearrangement links TRBV6-6 to TRBJ1-5; D perhaps matches TRBD1 (5 bases). V dropped 8 bases and J dropped 5 bases, with 13 bases sitting between them. Germline assignment: CDR1 MNHNY and CDR2 SVGAGI (reference sequence). This CDR3 contains 13 residues.

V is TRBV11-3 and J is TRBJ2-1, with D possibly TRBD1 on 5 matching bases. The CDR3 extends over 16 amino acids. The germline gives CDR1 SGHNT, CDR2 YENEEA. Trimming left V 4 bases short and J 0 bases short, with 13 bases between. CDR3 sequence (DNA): TGTGCCAGCAGCTCCTTAGACAGAAGCTCCTACAATGAGCAGTTCTTC. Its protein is CASSSLDRSSYNEQFF.

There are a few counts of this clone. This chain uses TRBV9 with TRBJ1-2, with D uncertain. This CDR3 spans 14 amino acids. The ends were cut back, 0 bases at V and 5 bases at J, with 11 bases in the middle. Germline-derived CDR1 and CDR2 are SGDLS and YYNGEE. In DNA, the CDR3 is TGTGCCAGCAGCGTAGCTGGAGACGCATATGGCTACACCTTC. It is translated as CASSVAGDAYGYTF.

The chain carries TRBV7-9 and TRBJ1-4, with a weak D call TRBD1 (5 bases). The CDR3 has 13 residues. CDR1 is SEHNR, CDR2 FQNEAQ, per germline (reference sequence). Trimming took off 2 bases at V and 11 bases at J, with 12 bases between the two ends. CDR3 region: CASSLRQGGKLFF. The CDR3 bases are TGTGCCAGCAGCTTAAGGCAGGGAGGCAAACTGTTTTTT.

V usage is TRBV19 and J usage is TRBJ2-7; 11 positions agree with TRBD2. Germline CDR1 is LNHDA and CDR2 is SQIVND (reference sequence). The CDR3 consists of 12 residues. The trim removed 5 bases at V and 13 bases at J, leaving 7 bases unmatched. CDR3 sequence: CASSPTSGGYYF. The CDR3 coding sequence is TGTGCCAGTAGTCCCACTAGCGGGGGATATTACTTC.

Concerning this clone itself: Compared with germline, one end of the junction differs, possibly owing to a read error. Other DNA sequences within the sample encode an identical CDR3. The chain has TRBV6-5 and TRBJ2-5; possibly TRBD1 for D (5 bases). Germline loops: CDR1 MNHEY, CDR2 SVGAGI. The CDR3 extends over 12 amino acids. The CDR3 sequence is CASITQTGTQYF. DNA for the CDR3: TGCGCCAGCATTACCCAAACAGGGACCCAGTACTTC.

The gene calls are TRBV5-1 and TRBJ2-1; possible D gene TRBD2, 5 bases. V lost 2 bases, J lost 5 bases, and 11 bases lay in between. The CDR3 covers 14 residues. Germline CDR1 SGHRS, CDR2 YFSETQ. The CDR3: CASSFERSHNEQFF. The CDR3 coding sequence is TGCGCCAGCAGCTTTGAGCGGAGCCACAATGAGCAGTTCTTC.

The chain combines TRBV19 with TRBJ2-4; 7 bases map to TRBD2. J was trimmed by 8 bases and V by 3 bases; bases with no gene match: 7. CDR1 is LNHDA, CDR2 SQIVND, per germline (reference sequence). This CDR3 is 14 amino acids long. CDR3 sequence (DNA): TGTGCCAGTAGTATTTCAGCGGGGTCGGACATTCAGTACTTC. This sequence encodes CASSISAGSDIQYF.

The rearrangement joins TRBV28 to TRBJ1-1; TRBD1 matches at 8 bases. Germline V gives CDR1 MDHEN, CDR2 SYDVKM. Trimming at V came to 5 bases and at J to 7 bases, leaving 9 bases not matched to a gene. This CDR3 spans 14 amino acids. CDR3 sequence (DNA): TGTGCCAGCAGTGGGGACAGGAGGGTCTTTGAAGCTTTCTTT. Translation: CASSGDRRVFEAFF.

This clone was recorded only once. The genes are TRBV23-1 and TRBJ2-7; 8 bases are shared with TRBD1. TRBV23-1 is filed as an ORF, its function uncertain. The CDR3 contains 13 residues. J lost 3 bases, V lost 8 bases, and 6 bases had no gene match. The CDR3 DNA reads TGCGCCAGCGTCCCGGGACAGGACTACGAGCAGTACTTC. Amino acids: CASVPGQDYEQYF.

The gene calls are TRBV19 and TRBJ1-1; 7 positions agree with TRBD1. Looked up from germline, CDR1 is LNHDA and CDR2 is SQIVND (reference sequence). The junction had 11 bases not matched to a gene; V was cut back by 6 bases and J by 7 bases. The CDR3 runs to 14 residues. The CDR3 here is CASRRDSAGSEAFF. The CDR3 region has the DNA TGTGCCAGTAGACGGGACAGTGCGGGCAGTGAAGCTTTCTTT.

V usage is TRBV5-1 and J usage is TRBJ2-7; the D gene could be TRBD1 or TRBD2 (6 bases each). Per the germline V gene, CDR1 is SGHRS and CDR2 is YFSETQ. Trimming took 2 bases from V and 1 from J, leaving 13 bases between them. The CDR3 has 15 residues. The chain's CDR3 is CASSFNGGESYEQYF. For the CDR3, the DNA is TGCGCCAGCAGCTTTAACGGGGGCGAATCCTACGAGCAGTACTTC.

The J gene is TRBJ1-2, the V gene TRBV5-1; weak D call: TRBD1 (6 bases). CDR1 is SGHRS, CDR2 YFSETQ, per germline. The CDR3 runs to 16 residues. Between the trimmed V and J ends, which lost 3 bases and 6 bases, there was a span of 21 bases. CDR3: CASSSSDTGGGNGYTF. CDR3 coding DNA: TGCGCCAGCAGCTCCTCGGACACAGGAGGGGGGAATGGCTACACCTTC.

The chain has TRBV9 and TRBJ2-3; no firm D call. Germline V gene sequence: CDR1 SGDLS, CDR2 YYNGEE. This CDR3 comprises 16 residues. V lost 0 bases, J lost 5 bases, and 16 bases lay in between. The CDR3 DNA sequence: TGTGCCAGCAGCGTAGAACTCTCACTCGGTGGAGATACGCAGTATTTT. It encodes CASSVELSLGGDTQYF.

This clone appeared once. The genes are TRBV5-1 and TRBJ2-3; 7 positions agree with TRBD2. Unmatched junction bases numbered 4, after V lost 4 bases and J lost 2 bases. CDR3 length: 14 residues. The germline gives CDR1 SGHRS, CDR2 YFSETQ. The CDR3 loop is CASSEGTTTDTQYF. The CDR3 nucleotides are TGCGCCAGCAGCGAAGGGACTACCACAGATACGCAGTATTTT.

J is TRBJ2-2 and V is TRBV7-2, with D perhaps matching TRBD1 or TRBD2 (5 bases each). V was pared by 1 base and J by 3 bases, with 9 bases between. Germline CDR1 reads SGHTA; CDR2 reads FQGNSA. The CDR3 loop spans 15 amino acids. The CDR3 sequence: CASSLEGRYTGELFF. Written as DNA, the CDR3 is TGTGCCAGCAGCTTAGAGGGACGGTACACCGGGGAGCTGTTTTTT. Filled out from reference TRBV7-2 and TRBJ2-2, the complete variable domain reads GAGVSQSPSNKVTEKGKDVELRCDPISGHTALYWYRQSLGQGLEFLIYFQGNSAPDKSGLPSDRFSAERTGGSVSTLTIQRTQQEDSAVYLCASSLEGRYTGELFFGEGSRLTVL.

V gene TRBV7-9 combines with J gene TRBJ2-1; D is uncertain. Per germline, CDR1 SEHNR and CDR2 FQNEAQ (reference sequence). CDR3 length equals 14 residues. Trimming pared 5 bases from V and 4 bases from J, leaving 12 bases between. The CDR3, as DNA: TGTGCCAGCAGCCCCCCAGTGGATTACAATGAGCAGTTCTTC. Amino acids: CASSPPVDYNEQFF.

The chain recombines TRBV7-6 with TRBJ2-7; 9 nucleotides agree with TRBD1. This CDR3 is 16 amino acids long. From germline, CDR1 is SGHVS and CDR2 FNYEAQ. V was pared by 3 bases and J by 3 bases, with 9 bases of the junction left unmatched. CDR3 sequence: CASSLAGTGLYYEQYF. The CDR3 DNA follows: TGTGCCAGCAGCTTGGCCGGGACAGGGCTATACTACGAGCAGTACTTC.

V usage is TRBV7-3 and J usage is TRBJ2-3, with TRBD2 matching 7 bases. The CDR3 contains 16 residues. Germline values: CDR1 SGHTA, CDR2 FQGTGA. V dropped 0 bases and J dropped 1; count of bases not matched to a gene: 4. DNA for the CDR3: TGTGCCAGCAGCTTAACGGATCGGGGGGGCACAGATACGCAGTATTTT. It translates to CASSLTDRGGTDTQYF.